Below, 23 T cell receptor beta chains from the same sample are listed, as sequenced in a study of radiotherapy plus CTLA-4 blockade in lung cancer. Assay: immunoSEQ multiplex PCR; the TCRdb copy retains only in-frame clones and omits some. The sample records about 76,000 clones, more than 60% being singletons. The sample here was peripheral blood, taken from a patient treated with radiotherapy plus ipilimumab. The origin of the receptors is a human donor with non-small cell lung cancer whose response to radiotherapy plus ipilimumab could not be evaluated. Some clones in this sample may be carry-over from other donors' samples.

This sequence joins TRBV7-6 and TRBJ1-6; D unclear. The CDR3 spans 17 residues. Trimming pared 1 base from V and 1 base from J, leaving 11 bases between. The V gene's germline CDR1 is SGHVS and CDR2 FNYEAQ. Here the CDR3 reads CASSLGSLDSYNSPLHF. CDR3 in DNA: TGTGCCAGCAGCTTAGGGAGCCTGGATTCCTATAATTCACCCCTCCACTTT.

The chain employs TRBV6-1 and TRBJ2-5; TRBD1 might be the D (6 bases). Germline V gives CDR1 MNHNS, CDR2 SASEGT. CDR3 length: 13 residues. V was clipped by 6 bases and J by 4 bases, with 12 bases between them. The CDR3, as DNA: TGTGCCAGCAGCGTAAACAGGGCAGAGACCCAGTACTTC. This translates into CASSVNRAETQYF.

The chain uses TRBV6-1 and TRBJ2-3; D is possibly TRBD1 (6 bases). Germline-derived CDR1 and CDR2 are MNHNS and SASEGT. V lost 6 bases and J lost 2, with 15 bases in between. The CDR3 totals 15 residues. This CDR3 is CASSEQGGHTDTQYF. The CDR3 bases are TGTGCCAGCAGCGAACAAGGGGGACACACAGATACGCAGTATTTT.

The CDR3 region is CATSRGTAPTDMNTEAFF. Here the CDR3 DNA reads TGTGCCACCAGCAGAGGGACAGCGCCTACCGATATGAACACTGAAGCTTTCTTT. The chain couples TRBV15 to TRBJ1-1, with D perhaps TRBD1 (6 bases). Trimming shortened V by 1 base and J by 0 bases, and 18 bases separated the two germline ends. CDR1 is LNHNV, CDR2 YYDKDF, per germline (reference sequence). The CDR3 covers 18 residues.

The chain's CDR3 is CASSQGLGQGAIRGYTF. CDR3 DNA: TGCGCCAGCAGCCAGGGTCTCGGACAGGGGGCTATAAGAGGCTACACCTTC. V and J are TRBV4-3 and TRBJ1-2, with 11 positions matching TRBD1. CDR3 length: 17 amino acids. V shed 3 bases, J shed 8 bases, and the junction held 14 bases outside the gene matches. Germline CDR1 and CDR2: LGHNA and YSLEER.

V usage is TRBV9 and J usage is TRBJ1-2; tentative D call: TRBD1 (6 bases). V was cut by 1 base and J by 3 bases, with 19 bases left in between. Germline V gives CDR1 SGDLS, CDR2 YYNGEE. The CDR3 has 17 amino acids. As DNA, the CDR3 is TGTGCCAGCAGCGTATCTCAAGTTTGGGGGCTCCACTATGGCTACACCTTC. It translates to CASSVSQVWGLHYGYTF.

The count of this clone is one. The gene calls are TRBV5-4 and TRBJ1-2, with a tentative D call TRBD1 (6 bases). This CDR3 is built from 14 residues. Trimming cost V 0 bases and J 4 bases, with 10 bases left between them. Germline lookup yields CDR1 SGHNT and CDR2 YYREEE (reference sequence). CDR3 amino acids: CASSLDREGYGYTF. The CDR3 region has the DNA TGTGCCAGCAGCTTGGACAGGGAGGGCTATGGCTACACCTTC.

This clone was seen a few times. V and J are TRBV6-5 and TRBJ2-7; 8 nucleotides align to TRBD1. The germline V gene encodes CDR1 MNHEY and CDR2 SVGAGI. The CDR3 consists of 15 residues. V lost 5 bases to trimming and J lost 3 bases; unmatched junction nucleotides: 9. The CDR3 sequence is CASSQKDRVYYEQYF. CDR3 sequence (DNA): TGTGCCAGCAGTCAAAAGGACAGGGTCTACTACGAGCAGTACTTC.

V usage is TRBV18 and J usage is TRBJ2-1, with a possible D match to TRBD1 (7 bases). Looked up from germline, CDR1 is KGHSH and CDR2 is LQKENI. The CDR3 sequence is 15 residues long. Trimming stripped 3 bases from V and 5 bases from J, with 14 bases between. As DNA, the CDR3 is TGTGCCAGCTCACCCTGGGCAGGGGGGAACAATGAGCAGTTCTTC. Translated: CASSPWAGGNNEQFF.

The rearrangement joins TRBV6-1 to TRBJ2-3, with TRBD2 matching over 10 bases. This CDR3 region has 18 residues. Germline values: CDR1 MNHNS, CDR2 SASEGT. V lost 2 bases and J lost 4; bases outside the gene matches: 12. CDR3 nucleotides: TGTGCCAGCAGTGAATTGGCTAGCGGGGGCCCCCCCGCAGATACGCAGTATTTT. It specifies CASSELASGGPPADTQYF.

The V gene is TRBV7-9, the J gene TRBJ2-5; D is uncertain. The DNA end lines up better with TRBJ2-7; the J call may be wrong. Germline-derived CDR1 and CDR2 are SEHNR and FQNEAQ (reference sequence). CDR3 length: 14 amino acids. The CDR3 nucleotides read TGTGCCAGCAGCTTAGAGGCAGACATTAACGAGCAGTACTTC. Translation gives CASSLEADINEQYF.

The chain has TRBV19 and TRBJ2-3, with D tentatively TRBD1 (6 bases). This CDR3 spans 13 amino acids. CDR1 is LNHDA and CDR2 is SQIVND in the germline V gene (reference sequence). Trimming cost V 9 bases and J 2 bases, with 12 bases left between them. The CDR3 DNA reads as TGTGCCAGCAGATGGGACAACACAGATACGCAGTATTTT. Amino acid sequence: CASRWDNTDTQYF.

This clone is medium-sized in the sample. The chain combines TRBV5-6 with TRBJ2-3; 7 bases map to TRBD2. Germline CDR1 reads SGHDT; CDR2 reads YYEEEE. The junction had 10 bases not matched to a gene; V was cut back by 5 bases and J by 4 bases. The CDR3 loop spans 15 amino acids. The CDR3 bases are TGTGCCAGCAGATTCAGCGGGGAGTCGCCAGATACGCAGTATTTT. This sequence encodes CASRFSGESPDTQYF.

This clone was recorded only once. The chain joins TRBV2 to TRBJ2-5; 10 nucleotides agree with TRBD1. CDR1 SNHLY and CDR2 FYNNEI come from the germline V gene. The V gene end was trimmed by 5 bases and the J gene end by 4 bases; junction bases not matched to a gene: 4. CDR3 length: 14 amino acids. This chain's CDR3 is CASSPRTGGETQYF. DNA of the CDR3: TGTGCCAGCAGTCCCCGGACAGGGGGAGAGACCCAGTACTTC.

In its sample, this clone was seen once. The chain has TRBV9 and TRBJ1-2; weak D call: TRBD1 (5 bases). The CDR3 length is 13 residues. Trimming pared 4 bases from V and 8 bases from J, leaving 15 bases between. Per germline, CDR1 SGDLS and CDR2 YYNGEE. The chain's CDR3 is CASSTQVGVGYTF. The CDR3, as DNA: TGTGCCAGCAGCACCCAAGTAGGGGTAGGCTACACCTTC.

The J gene is TRBJ2-7, the V gene TRBV10-3; D gene uncertain. The germline gives CDR1 ENHRY, CDR2 SYGVKD. Trimming shortened V by 8 bases and J by 4 bases, and 15 bases separated the two germline ends. CDR3 length: 13 residues. The CDR3 DNA sequence: TGTGCCATCGCGGAACCGGCGAAGTACGAGCAGTACTTC. This translates into CAIAEPAKYEQYF.

In its sample, this clone was seen once. This chain joins TRBV28 and TRBJ1-2; no clear D. V lost 4 bases, J lost 8 bases, and 11 bases lay in between. The germline V gene has CDR1 MDHEN and CDR2 SYDVKM. The CDR3 sequence is 12 residues long. The CDR3 DNA reads TGTGCCAGCAGTTCCTCCCCGCGGGGCTACACCTTC. It encodes CASSSSPRGYTF.

This chain joins TRBV4-2 and TRBJ2-1; TRBD1 is a possible D gene (5 bases). CDR3 size: 16 residues. V was cut by 4 bases and J by 0 bases, with 13 bases left in between. Germline values: CDR1 LGHNA, CDR2 YNFKEQ. CDR3: CASSRGAGNSYNEQFF. CDR3 bases: TGTGCCAGCAGCCGTGGGGCAGGAAACTCCTACAATGAGCAGTTCTTC.

The chain carries TRBV9 and TRBJ1-2; TRBD1 matches 7 bases. V trimming: 0 bases; J trimming: 3 bases; junction bases outside the gene matches: 2. The CDR3 runs to 14 residues. The germline CDR1 and CDR2 sequences are SGDLS and YYNGEE. CDR3 residues: CASSVAQGDYGYTF. CDR3 in DNA: TGTGCCAGCAGCGTAGCCCAGGGGGACTATGGCTACACCTTC.

The chain couples TRBV6-5 to TRBJ2-1; no reliable D call. CDR1 and CDR2 from the germline V gene are MNHEY and SVGAGI. V shed 0 bases and J shed 12 bases, with 6 bases lying between them. This CDR3 comprises 11 residues. CDR3 coding DNA: TGTGCCAGCAGTTACTCTCGGAGGCAGTTCTTC. Its translation is CASSYSRRQFF.

This rearrangement joins TRBV28 to TRBJ1-1; D might be TRBD1 (5 bases). V was cut by 3 bases and J by 6 bases, with 11 bases left in between. The CDR3 contains 13 residues. The germline CDR1 and CDR2 sequences are MDHEN and SYDVKM. CDR3 DNA: TGTGCCAGCAGTTTTACCAGGGCGGCTGAAGCTTTCTTT. This sequence encodes CASSFTRAAEAFF.

This clone was seen once. The gene calls are TRBV19 and TRBJ2-1; D perhaps matches TRBD2 (6 bases). Germline lookup yields CDR1 LNHDA and CDR2 SQIVND (reference sequence). The germline V and J ends were trimmed by 1 base and 0 bases, with 13 bases remaining between them. This CDR3 spans 17 amino acids. The CDR3 DNA follows: TGTGCCAGTAGTATAGGATTAGGGCGGGACTCCTACAATGAGCAGTTCTTC. This encodes CASSIGLGRDSYNEQFF.

There are a few counts of this clone. V gene TRBV19 combines with J gene TRBJ2-5; 10 nucleotides line up with TRBD1. Per germline, CDR1 LNHDA and CDR2 SQIVND (reference sequence). Losses at the gene ends were 3 bases for V and 2 bases for J; bases not matched to a gene: 12. This CDR3 has 18 amino acids. CDR3 sequence reads: CASSIGLGTGAPQETQYF. The CDR3 DNA is TGTGCCAGTAGTATTGGCTTGGGGACAGGGGCTCCACAAGAGACCCAGTACTTC.